Below are 7 T cell receptor beta chains sequenced from a single sample in a study of CD8 T cells in ankylosing spondylitis. Each CDR3 protein is one row after TCRdb ran MiXCR on the 5' RACE reads. The profile shows roughly 120,000 distinct CDR3 sequences, around 7% of them singletons. Sequencing was performed on blood, either unsorted or a sorted T cell fraction (not recorded which). These receptors originate from a male donor with ankylosing spondylitis or in good health (not recorded which).

This clonotype was seen ten or more times. V usage is TRBV20-1 and J usage is TRBJ1-2; D not resolved. Trimming took off 2 bases at V and 1 base at J, with 8 bases between the two ends. This CDR3 spans 13 amino acids. Germline V lookup: CDR1 DFQATT, CDR2 SNEGSKA (reference sequence). The CDR3 protein is CSARIPDNYGYTF. As DNA, the CDR3 is TGCAGTGCTAGAATTCCGGATAACTATGGCTACACCTTC.

This clonotype was seen ten or more times. V and J are TRBV2 and TRBJ2-5; maybe TRBD1 (6 bases). Trimming stripped 6 bases from V and 5 bases from J, with 16 bases between. CDR1 SNHLY and CDR2 FYNNEI come from the germline V gene. The CDR3 length is 14 residues. The CDR3 spells CASSLDRGLETQYF. DNA for the CDR3: TGTGCCAGCAGCTTGGACAGAGGGCTCGAGACCCAGTACTTC.

This clonotype was recorded a few times. The chain links TRBV18 to TRBJ2-5, with D unclear. This CDR3 has 15 residues. Germline CDR1 reads KGHSH; CDR2 reads LQKENI. The V end lost 2 bases, the J end lost 1 base, and 11 bases lay between the germline ends. CDR3 region: CASSPSSGVQETQYF. As DNA, the CDR3 is TGTGCCAGCTCACCAAGTTCAGGAGTCCAAGAGACCCAGTACTTC.

This clonotype was seen ten or more times. The V and J genes are TRBV5-1 and TRBJ1-2, with D perhaps TRBD1 (6 bases). This CDR3 comprises 16 residues. V gave up 0 bases and J gave up 4 bases, with 16 bases separating them. CDR1 is SGHRS and CDR2 is YFSETQ in the germline V gene. The CDR3 bases are TGCGCCAGCAGCTTGGCGTCGGGCAGGGGCTCCTATGGCTACACCTTC. It is translated as CASSLASGRGSYGYTF. The variable domain in full, with the rest retrieved from reference TRBV5-1 and TRBJ1-2, is KAGVTQTPRYLIKTRGQQVTLSCSPISGHRSVSWYQQTPGQGLQFLFEYFSETQRNKGNFPGRFSGRQFSNSRSEMNVSTLELGDSALYLCASSLASGRGSYGYTFGSGTRLTVV.

This clonotype was counted ten times or more. The chain recombines TRBV21-1 with TRBJ2-1; the D call in the table, TRBD2, was not verified against the DNA. TRBV21-1 is termed a pseudogene. CDR3 length: 18 residues. Here the CDR3 reads CASRGRGLAGFPYNEQFF. In nucleotides, the CDR3 is TGTGCCAGCAGGGGCCGGGGACTAGCGGGTTTCCCCTACAATGAGCAGTTCTTC.

The J gene is TRBJ2-2, the V gene TRBV7-3, with TRBD1 identical over 7 bases. This CDR3 has 15 amino acids. Germline CDR1 SGHTA, CDR2 FQGTGA. With V trimmed by 6 bases and J by 1 base, 5 bases remained unmatched. This CDR3 reads CASSRGQVNTGELFF. For the CDR3, the DNA is TGTGCCAGCAGTCGCGGACAGGTGAACACCGGGGAGCTGTTTTTT.

This clonotype was seen repeatedly, ten times or more. The V gene is TRBV3-1, the J gene TRBJ1-5; D gene uncertain. V lost 4 bases and J 6 bases, leaving 7 bases between the germline ends. The CDR3 is 12 residues long. CDR1 and CDR2 (germline): LGHDT, YNNKEL (reference sequence). The CDR3 bases are TGTGCCAGCAGCCCCCGAGGTCAGCCCCAGCATTTT. It yields the protein CASSPRGQPQHF.